This passage covers 14 T cell receptor beta chains from one sample sequenced in a study of glioma-infiltrating T cells. Using RNA template, CDR3s of TCR alpha and beta were amplified with iRepertoire arm-PCR. MiXCR was run by TCRdb on the multiplex PCR reads, yielding one entry per CDR3 protein. The sample consists of tens of thousands of distinct CDR3 sequences, about 40% of them appearing once. The sample consisted of glioma tissue, nonneoplastic brain tissue, or PBMCs (not recorded which). Receptors were obtained from a human donor with low-grade glioma or glioblastoma, undergoing nonglioma brain surgery, or in good health (not recorded which).

A remark on this clonotype: The junction shows a germline mismatch at one end, possibly a read error. The chain couples TRBV27 to TRBJ2-5; the D gene is possibly TRBD1 (5 bases). The CDR3 length is 15 residues. Germline V gives CDR1 MNHEY, CDR2 SMNVEV (reference sequence). CDR3 DNA sequence: TGTGCCGGCAGCCAAGATCGAGGCAGGGCCGAGACCCAGTACTTC. Amino acids: CAGSQDRGRAETQYF.

Turning to this clonotype: This may come from a read error, since a much larger clone is one base off. The genes are TRBV19 and TRBJ2-5, with a weak D call TRBD2 (5 bases). This CDR3 is built from 18 residues. CDR1 LNHDA and CDR2 SQIVND come from the germline V gene (reference sequence). Trimming left V 2 bases short and J 1 base short, with 20 bases between. CDR3: CASSIRPLGSGFQETQYF. DNA of the CDR3: TGTGCCAGTAGTATACGGCCCTTGGGGAGCGGCTTCCAAGAGACCCAGTACTTC.

This chain uses TRBV18 with TRBJ2-7; TRBD2 aligns across 11 bases. V trimming: 6 bases; J trimming: 5 bases; junction bases outside the gene matches: 9. This CDR3 comprises 15 residues. The germline V gene encodes CDR1 KGHSH and CDR2 LQKENI. CDR3 in amino acids: CASSTGTSGNNEQYF. Here the CDR3 DNA reads TGTGCCAGCTCGACCGGGACTAGCGGAAACAACGAGCAGTACTTC. The variable domain in full, completed from reference TRBV18 and TRBJ2-7, reads NAGVMQNPRHLVRRRGQEARLRCSPMKGHSHVYWYRQLPEEGLKFMVYLQKENIIDESGMPKERFSAEFPKEGPSILRIQQVVRGDSAAYFCASSTGTSGNNEQYFGPGTRLTVT.

To note about this clonotype: A much larger clone differs from this one at a single base, so this may be a read error. CDR3: CSVEYPYVGTGDHEQYF. Here the CDR3 DNA reads TGCAGCGTTGAATATCCTTACGTTGGGACAGGGGATCACGAGCAGTACTTC. V is TRBV29-1 and J is TRBJ2-7; 10 nucleotides match TRBD1. The CDR3 sequence is 17 residues long. V lost 2 bases to trimming and J lost 5 bases; unmatched junction nucleotides: 15. From germline, CDR1 is SQVTM and CDR2 ANQGSEA.

In its sample, this clonotype was seen many times. The chain uses TRBV7-2 and TRBJ2-6; 8 nucleotides line up with TRBD1. The CDR3 spans 17 residues. Germline V gene lookup returns CDR1 SGHTA and CDR2 FQGNSA. V trimming: 3 bases; J trimming: 0 bases; junction bases outside the gene matches: 4. CDR3 DNA sequence: TGTGCCAGCAGCTTGGGGACAGGCAGCTCTGGGGCCAACGTCCTGACTTTC. Its translation: CASSLGTGSSGANVLTF.

This clonotype appeared many times. V gene TRBV18 combines with J gene TRBJ2-7, with 7 bases matching TRBD1. This CDR3 is built from 14 residues. V shed 3 bases, J shed 2 bases, and the junction held 4 bases outside the gene matches. Germline lookup yields CDR1 KGHSH and CDR2 LQKENI. The CDR3 DNA reads TGTGCCAGCTCACCGACGACAGGGACCTACGAGCAGTACTTC. Amino acids: CASSPTTGTYEQYF.

This clonotype was counted at least ten times. The V gene is TRBV4-1, the J gene TRBJ1-1; D is possibly TRBD1 (5 bases). Trimming pared 2 bases from V and 5 bases from J, leaving 15 bases between. The germline gives CDR1 MGHRA, CDR2 YSYEKL. The CDR3 is 15 residues long. The CDR3 DNA sequence: TGCGCCAGCAGCCAAAGGATTGGGGGAGGAACTGAAGCTTTCTTT. Translated, it gives CASSQRIGGGTEAFF.

This clonotype was seen ten or more times. The CDR3 DNA reads TGCAGTGTTAGTGACCATAGCACAGATACGCAGTATTTT. Translation gives CSVSDHSTDTQYF. The rearrangement links TRBV20-1 to TRBJ2-3; D unresolved. In germline, CDR1 is DFQATT, CDR2 SNEGSKA (reference sequence). V lost 7 bases, J lost 0 bases, and 11 bases lay in between. The CDR3 sequence is 13 residues long.

This clonotype was picked up many times. CDR3 protein: CSAIETFRVRTLTDTQYF. The CDR3 DNA sequence: TGCAGTGCTATCGAAACTTTCAGGGTCAGGACCCTCACAGATACGCAGTATTTT. The chain is built from TRBV20-1 and TRBJ2-3; D possibly corresponds to TRBD1 (5 bases). Germline assignment: CDR1 DFQATT and CDR2 SNEGSKA (reference sequence). This CDR3 has 18 residues. Deletions cut 4 bases from V and 2 bases from J, with 25 bases between.

In this sample, this clonotype turned up many times. This rearrangement joins TRBV18 to TRBJ1-1; D is unresolved. This CDR3 comprises 15 residues. Deletions cut 3 bases from V and 0 bases from J, with 11 bases between. Germline V lookup: CDR1 KGHSH, CDR2 LQKENI. The CDR3 region is CASSPRTGMNTEAFF. CDR3 nucleotides: TGTGCCAGCTCACCTCGGACGGGGATGAACACTGAAGCTTTCTTT.

The V call is TRBV4-2, the J call TRBJ2-1; no clear D gene. Per the germline V gene, CDR1 is LGHNA and CDR2 is YNFKEQ. V gave up 5 bases and J gave up 8 bases, with 16 bases separating them. This CDR3 comprises 14 residues. The CDR3 reads CASSLQVTAYEQFF. DNA of the CDR3: TGTGCCAGCAGCTTACAAGTCACCGCCTATGAGCAGTTCTTC.

This clonotype has just a few counts. This clone may be a read error of a much larger clone one base away. The J gene is TRBJ2-7, the V gene TRBV7-2; 8 positions agree with TRBD1. The germline gives CDR1 SGHTA, CDR2 FQGNSA. The CDR3 extends over 16 amino acids. The CDR3 bases are TGTGCCAGCAGCCAAAACGCGGAGGACAGGGCCTACGGGCAGTACTTC. It specifies CASSQNAEDRAYGQYF.

The table lists this clonotype with many counts. CDR3 residues: CSSGGTGGADTQYF. In DNA, the CDR3 is TGCAGCTCCGGGGGGACAGGGGGCGCAGATACGCAGTATTTT. The V and J genes are TRBV29-1 and TRBJ2-3, with TRBD1 matching over 12 bases. CDR3 length: 14 residues. Germline lookup yields CDR1 SQVTM and CDR2 ANQGSEA. V lost 8 bases to trimming and J lost 4 bases; unmatched junction nucleotides: 7.

Many counts were recorded for this clonotype. The chain recombines TRBV29-1 with TRBJ1-2; D not certain. V gave up 6 bases and J gave up 0 bases, with 5 bases separating them. Germline assignment: CDR1 SQVTM and CDR2 ANQGSEA. The CDR3 extends over 11 amino acids. The CDR3 nucleotides read TGCAGCGTCGGGGCTAACTATGGCTACACCTTC. This sequence encodes CSVGANYGYTF.